This TCR beta chain was sequenced during a study of blood T cell repertoires in COVID-19. Background on the study: The analysed material was cDNA or gDNA that came from T cells, B-cell-depleted T cells, or PBMCs.

Measured with immunoSEQ multiplex PCR; TCRdb has only the in-frame clones, and not every one. This table holds around 170,000 clones, roughly 87% found once. CDR3 length equals 16 residues. Germline trimming cut 2 bases from V and 1 base from J; bases unmatched to any gene: 2. CDR1 is MNHEY and CDR2 is SVGAGI in the germline V gene. V is TRBV6-5 and J is TRBJ2-6; 7 positions match TRBD1. Sequencing was done on a sample of PBMCs or T cells enriched from blood (not recorded which). The receptor comes from a woman aged 50 to 60 who had recovered from COVID-19. CDR3 coding DNA: TGTGCCAGCAGTTACCAGACAGGGTCTGGGGCCAACGTCCTGACTTTC. Its translation: CASSYQTGSGANVLTF.